The 30 T cell receptor beta chains presented below share a single source sample, sequenced in a study of T cell repertoires in cytomegalovirus infection. Via MiXCR, TCRdb re-called the reads, giving one row per CDR3 protein. This sample has hundreds of thousands of distinct CDR3 sequences, with roughly 43% found just once. Their specific antigens are unknown. The specimen was cultured PBMCs, collected from culture after CMV antigen stimulation. These receptors originate from a human donor in good health (CMV status not recorded). Some clones in this sample may be carry-over from other donors' samples.

This chain links TRBV7-2 with TRBJ1-4; 10 bases line up with TRBD1. V dropped 0 bases and J dropped 8; count of bases not matched to a gene: 3. The CDR3 contains 15 residues. Germline V gives CDR1 SGHTA, CDR2 FQGNSA. The CDR3 spells CASSLAGTGEEKLFF. The CDR3 bases are TGTGCCAGCAGCTTAGCCGGGACAGGGGAGGAAAAACTGTTTTTT.

The rearrangement joins TRBV2 to TRBJ2-7, with TRBD2 matching over 12 bases. The CDR3 extends over 15 amino acids. With V trimmed by 4 bases and J by 3 bases, 4 bases remained unmatched. Germline CDR1 and CDR2: SNHLY and FYNNEI. In nucleotides, the CDR3 is TGTGCCAGCAGTGTTATGACTAGCGGGAGCTACGAGCAGTACTTC. It specifies CASSVMTSGSYEQYF.

In its sample, this clonotype was seen a few times. J is TRBJ2-7 and V is TRBV12-3 or TRBV12-4; either TRBD1 or TRBD2 may supply D (5 bases each). This CDR3 is built from 13 residues. V lost 3 bases and J 2 bases, leaving 8 bases between the germline ends. CDR3 in amino acids: CASSFGTTYEQYF. CDR3 coding DNA: TGTGCCAGCAGTTTCGGGACCACCTACGAGCAGTACTTC.

This clonotype was observed a few times. Written as DNA, the CDR3 is TGTGCCAGCAAGGAATCAGAGCCACTGGATACGCAGTATTTT. Translated: CASKESEPLDTQYF. The V gene is TRBV27, the J gene TRBJ2-3; no definite D call. The ends were cut back, 7 bases at V and 6 bases at J, with 17 bases in the middle. Germline V gene lookup returns CDR1 MNHEY and CDR2 SMNVEV (reference sequence). The CDR3 sequence is 14 residues long.

Only a few counts were recorded for this clonotype. The genes are TRBV6-2 or TRBV6-3 and TRBJ2-7; possibly TRBD1 or TRBD2 for D (5 bases each). CDR3 size: 13 residues. V lost 6 bases and J lost 3, with 12 bases in between. CDR1 and CDR2 (germline): MNHEY, SVGEGT. The CDR3 DNA reads TGTGCCAGCAGCTCACATGGGGGCTACGAGCAGTACTTC. Protein product: CASSSHGGYEQYF.

V usage is TRBV20-1 and J usage is TRBJ1-4; no definite D call. Germline V gene lookup returns CDR1 DFQATT and CDR2 SNEGSKA (reference sequence). The ends were cut back, 8 bases at V and 5 bases at J, with 12 bases in the middle. The CDR3 is made up of 12 amino acids. The CDR3 reads CSLAVRNEKLFF. The CDR3 DNA reads TGCAGTCTTGCAGTTAGAAATGAAAAACTGTTTTTT.

This sequence joins TRBV7-8 and TRBJ2-1; D call uncertain. The ends were cut back, 0 bases at V and 2 bases at J, with 8 bases in the middle. CDR1 and CDR2 from the germline V gene are SGHVS and FQNEAQ. This CDR3 has 15 residues. The CDR3 is CASSLARVTYNEQFF. The CDR3 DNA sequence: TGTGCCAGCAGCTTAGCGCGTGTTACCTACAATGAGCAGTTCTTC.

At least ten counts were recorded for this clonotype. The V and J genes are TRBV7-6 and TRBJ2-1; 8 bases are a match to TRBD2. V lost 5 bases to trimming and J lost 1 base; unmatched junction nucleotides: 16. This CDR3 is 19 amino acids long. CDR1 and CDR2 from the germline V gene are SGHVS and FNYEAQ. For the CDR3, the DNA is TGTGCCAGCAGCCCTAGGTTTGGCGGGAGGTCGACATCCTACAATGAGCAGTTCTTC. Its protein is CASSPRFGGRSTSYNEQFF.

V and J are TRBV6-1 and TRBJ2-3; either TRBD1 or TRBD2 may supply D (6 bases each). Trimming stripped 7 bases from V and 2 bases from J, with 13 bases between. The CDR3 is made up of 14 amino acids. Looked up from germline, CDR1 is MNHNS and CDR2 is SASEGT. DNA of the CDR3: TGTGCCAGCACCGAAGGGGGGTACACAGATACGCAGTATTTT. This sequence encodes CASTEGGYTDTQYF.

The genes are TRBV7-8 and TRBJ2-1, with 14 nucleotides matching TRBD2. The germline V gene has CDR1 SGHVS and CDR2 FQNEAQ. Trimming took 5 bases from V and 7 from J; bases not matched to a gene: 10. The CDR3 loop spans 17 amino acids. CDR3 protein: CASSPRRTSGRKNEQFF. The CDR3 DNA reads TGTGCCAGCAGCCCCCGAAGGACTAGCGGGAGGAAAAATGAGCAGTTCTTC.

This sequence joins TRBV5-4 and TRBJ2-1; maybe TRBD2 (5 bases). CDR3 length: 15 residues. CDR1 SGHNT and CDR2 YYREEE come from the germline V gene (reference sequence). V lost 5 bases and J 2 bases, leaving 14 bases between the germline ends. The CDR3 region is CASSSRVIAYNEQFF. The CDR3, as DNA: TGTGCCAGCAGTTCGAGGGTAATCGCCTACAATGAGCAGTTCTTC.

Only a few counts were recorded for this clonotype. The J gene is TRBJ2-1, the V gene TRBV12-3 or TRBV12-4, with 12 bases fitting TRBD2. This CDR3 comprises 16 residues. V was clipped by 4 bases and J by 5 bases; unmatched bases: 6. CDR3 sequence: CASSSGLAGLNNEQFF. The CDR3 bases are TGTGCCAGCAGTTCGGGACTAGCGGGCCTGAACAATGAGCAGTTCTTC.

The V call is TRBV2, the J call TRBJ2-3; D ambiguous. Germline values: CDR1 SNHLY, CDR2 FYNNEI. Trimming left V 8 bases short and J 2 bases short, with 8 bases between. The CDR3 totals 12 residues. DNA for the CDR3: TGTGCCAGCGTACTAAACACAGATACGCAGTATTTT. Protein: CASVLNTDTQYF.

The chain couples TRBV20-1 to TRBJ1-2; D is perhaps TRBD1 (5 bases). V was clipped by 1 base and J by 2 bases, with 14 bases between them. Germline V CDR1 and CDR2: DFQATT, SNEGSKA (reference sequence). This CDR3 is 15 amino acids long. DNA for the CDR3: TGCAGTGCTAGAGTCGGCCAGGGCGAAAACTATGGCTACACCTTC. This gives the protein CSARVGQGENYGYTF.

This clonotype has more than one count but fewer than ten. The V gene is TRBV6-6, the J gene TRBJ2-3; D remains ambiguous. The CDR3 totals 14 residues. V was cut by 6 bases and J by 4 bases, with 14 bases left in between. CDR1 and CDR2 (germline): MNHNY, SVGAGI (reference sequence). In DNA, the CDR3 is TGTGCCAGCAGCCAACGACGGGCGGCAGATACGCAGTATTTT. This sequence encodes CASSQRRAADTQYF.

The sample holds a few counts of this clonotype. CDR3 loop: CASSFGGAGRADTQYF. The CDR3 nucleotides are TGTGCCAGCAGCTTCGGGGGGGCCGGGCGGGCAGATACGCAGTATTTT. The rearrangement uses TRBV5-4 and TRBJ2-3; TRBD2 matches 8 bases. This CDR3 comprises 16 residues. J was trimmed by 4 bases and V by 2 bases; bases with no gene match: 9. From germline, CDR1 is SGHNT and CDR2 YYREEE (reference sequence). The complete variable domain, with remaining parts taken from reference TRBV5-4 and TRBJ2-3, reads ETGVTQSPTHLIKTRGQQVTLRCSSQSGHNTVSWYQQALGQGPQFIFQYYREEENGRGNFPPRFSGLQFPNYSSELNVNALELDDSALYLCASSFGGAGRADTQYFGPGTRLTVL.

The CDR3 nucleotides are TGTGCCAGCAGTTTACCCCCCTATCCGGCTTTCTTT. This codes for CASSLPPYPAFF. The chain combines TRBV12-3 or TRBV12-4 with TRBJ1-1; D call uncertain. The V end lost 2 bases, the J end lost 11 bases, and 12 bases lay between the germline ends. The CDR3 length is 12 residues.

This clonotype was counted a few times. The chain carries TRBV4-3 and TRBJ1-1; TRBD1 matches at 12 bases. From germline, CDR1 is LGHNA and CDR2 YSLEER. The V segment lost 4 bases and the J segment 3 bases; nucleotides outside the gene matches: 6. The CDR3 has 16 residues. The DNA for the CDR3 is TGCGCCAGCAGCCGGGGGACAGGGGGCGCGGACACTGAAGCTTTCTTT. This translates into CASSRGTGGADTEAFF.

This clonotype showed up just a few times. This sequence joins TRBV12-3 or TRBV12-4 and TRBJ1-1; D is possibly TRBD1 (5 bases). The CDR3 has 14 residues. The V gene lost 4 bases and the J gene lost 1 base, with 10 bases spanning the gap. In nucleotides, the CDR3 is TGTGCCAGCAGTTCGGGACGGGAGAACACTGAAGCTTTCTTT. As protein: CASSSGRENTEAFF.

This clonotype was seen a few times. This rearrangement joins TRBV6-1 to TRBJ1-1, with 8 nucleotides matching TRBD1. The V segment lost 10 bases and the J segment 6 bases; nucleotides outside the gene matches: 10. This CDR3 is built from 13 residues. Germline assignment: CDR1 MNHNS and CDR2 SASEGT. CDR3 sequence (DNA): TGTGCCACCAAGGACAGGGAATTGGCTGAAGCTTTCTTT. Its translation: CATKDRELAEAFF.

CDR3 amino acids: CASSRLRQETQYF. CDR3 nucleotides: TGTGCCAGCAGCCGACTACGACAAGAGACCCAGTACTTC. The chain links TRBV3-1 to TRBJ2-5; D perhaps matches TRBD2 (5 bases). The CDR3 is 13 amino acids. Per germline, CDR1 LGHDT and CDR2 YNNKEL (reference sequence). With 4 bases removed from V and 2 bases from J, the gap between germline ends came to 8 bases.

V gene TRBV5-1 combines with J gene TRBJ2-2; TRBD2 matches 12 bases. In germline, CDR1 is SGHRS, CDR2 YFSETQ. This CDR3 region has 18 residues. V was clipped by 4 bases and J by 1 base; unmatched bases: 8. The CDR3 region has the DNA TGCGCCAGCAGCCCAAGGACTAGCGGGGCCATGAACACCGGGGAGCTGTTTTTT. This sequence encodes CASSPRTSGAMNTGELFF.

This clonotype came up many times. V and J are TRBV7-2 and TRBJ2-7; no firm D call. The V end was cut by 3 bases, the J end by 3 bases, with 6 bases between. Germline CDR1 reads SGHTA; CDR2 reads FQGNSA. The CDR3 is 12 residues long. The CDR3 DNA is TGTGCCAGCAGCTTTGGCCACTACGAGCAGTACTTC. Translated: CASSFGHYEQYF.

The chain employs TRBV20-1 and TRBJ2-7; 7 bases fit TRBD2. CDR1 and CDR2 from the germline V gene are DFQATT and SNEGSKA (reference sequence). CDR3 length: 14 residues. The J segment lost 6 bases and the V segment lost 0 bases, leaving 8 bases of the junction unmatched. Written as DNA, the CDR3 is TGCAGTGCTAGAGACCCAGCGGGAAATAGCGAGCAGTACTTC. The encoded protein is CSARDPAGNSEQYF.

In this sample, this clonotype turned up many times. The chain uses TRBV7-2 and TRBJ2-7, with D perhaps TRBD1 (6 bases). Germline lookup yields CDR1 SGHTA and CDR2 FQGNSA. Trimming took off 7 bases at V and 2 bases at J, with 15 bases between the two ends. CDR3 length: 14 residues. The CDR3, as DNA: TGTGCCAGCATCCCTAAGCCAGGGGCCTACGAGCAGTACTTC. The encoded protein is CASIPKPGAYEQYF. The whole variable domain, filled in from reference TRBV7-2 and TRBJ2-7, reads GAGVSQSPSNKVTEKGKDVELRCDPISGHTALYWYRQSLGQGLEFLIYFQGNSAPDKSGLPSDRFSAERTGGSVSTLTIQRTQQEDSAVYLCASIPKPGAYEQYFGPGTRLTVT.

The chain uses TRBV5-4 and TRBJ2-4, with 9 bases lining up with TRBD2. CDR3 length equals 15 residues. Trimming took 2 bases from V and 6 from J; bases not matched to a gene: 6. The germline CDR1 and CDR2 sequences are SGHNT and YYREEE (reference sequence). This CDR3 is CASSFGGTSRNIQYF. The CDR3, as DNA: TGTGCCAGCAGCTTTGGCGGGACTAGCAGAAACATTCAGTACTTC.

The chain links TRBV19 to TRBJ2-5, with 9 bases matching TRBD1. CDR1 is LNHDA, CDR2 SQIVND, per germline (reference sequence). The CDR3 is made up of 14 amino acids. V was pared by 5 bases and J by 1 base, with 2 bases of the junction left unmatched. Here the CDR3 reads CASSVGQGQETQYF. CDR3 coding DNA: TGTGCCAGTAGTGTGGGACAGGGCCAAGAGACCCAGTACTTC.

This rearrangement joins TRBV7-2 to TRBJ2-7, with TRBD1 as a possible D gene (6 bases). Trimming took off 0 bases at V and 0 bases at J, with 9 bases between the two ends. Germline lookup yields CDR1 SGHTA and CDR2 FQGNSA. CDR3 length equals 15 residues. DNA for the CDR3: TGTGCCAGCAGCTTAGCCCGGGACACCTCCTACGAGCAGTACTTC. It translates to CASSLARDTSYEQYF.

The gene calls are TRBV6-6 and TRBJ2-1; 10 nucleotides agree with TRBD2. The junction had 8 bases not matched to a gene; V was cut back by 3 bases and J by 6 bases. CDR1 MNHNY and CDR2 SVGAGI come from the germline V gene (reference sequence). CDR3 length equals 16 residues. In nucleotides, the CDR3 is TGTGCCAGCAGTTATTCCGGGACTAGCGAGCTCAATGAGCAGTTCTTC. Amino acids: CASSYSGTSELNEQFF.

The chain employs TRBV12-3 or TRBV12-4 and TRBJ1-1; 8 bases match TRBD1. The V gene end was trimmed by 3 bases and the J gene end by 6 bases; junction bases not matched to a gene: 9. This CDR3 comprises 15 residues. The CDR3 nucleotides read TGTGCCAGCAGTTTTTTGGACAGGGTAAATGCTGAAGCTTTCTTT. Amino acids: CASSFLDRVNAEAFF.